This T cell receptor beta chain was observed in a study of T cells in Graves' hyperthyroidism and ophthalmopathy. About the research overall: Pretreatment peripheral blood was obtained at initial diagnosis. Study-wide results and limits: The model foresaw ophthalmopathy a median around 6 months prior to onset. Peripheral blood also featured most of the thyroid clonotypes expanded above 0.001.

Germline V lookup: CDR1 SGHAT, CDR2 FQNNGV. V was pared by 6 bases and J by 1 base, with 18 bases between. There are 16 residues in the CDR3. TCR beta CDR3 regions were amplified from RNA. TCR CDR3 regions were first amplified by RT-PCR with HTBI primers. TCRdb reprocessed the multiplex PCR reads with MiXCR, giving one entry per CDR3 protein. Of approximately 430,000 distinct CDR3 sequences in the sample, more than 15% were seen once. Absence of ophthalmopathy progression within 18 months defined stable Graves' hyperthyroidism. Ten or more counts support this clonotype. What it binds is not known. This TCR was recovered from a woman younger than 35 with Graves' hyperthyroidism. The chain couples TRBV11-2 to TRBJ2-5; D gene unclear. The sample consisted of blood. The CDR3 reads CASRSNLGRVQETQYF. CDR3 nucleotide sequence: TGTGCCAGCAGATCGAACTTAGGTCGGGTCCAAGAGACCCAGTACTTC.